In this sample, the clone carrying this TCR beta chain turned up once. Sequenced by immunoSEQ multiplex PCR; TCRdb stores in-frame clones only, minus some. The sample includes 80,000 to 95,000 clones, approximately 93% of them seen just once. The data were obtained in a study of technical replicates of blood from a few donors. Trimming cost V 3 bases and J 8 bases, with 31 bases left between them. Per the germline V gene, CDR1 is LNHDA and CDR2 is SQIVND (reference sequence). CDR3 length: 19 residues. The genes are TRBV19 and TRBJ1-2, with D perhaps TRBD1 (5 bases). This TCR derives from a human donor in good health. Sequencing was carried out using T cells isolated from PBMCs. The CDR3 nucleotides read TGTGCCAGTAGTATCCCGCCGCCGGGTCCGGAGCGCCCGGGGGTAGGCTACACCTTC. Translating it yields CASSIPPPGPERPGVGYTF. Variable domain in full (rest from reference TRBV19 and TRBJ1-2): DGGITQSPKYLFRKEGQNVTLSCEQNLNHDAMYWYRQDPGQGLRLIYYSQIVNDFQKGDIAEGYSVSREKKESFPLTVTSAQKNPTAFYLCASSIPPPGPERPGVGYTFGSGTRLTVV.